These T cell receptor beta chains were read from a single sample in a study of blood T cell repertoires in COVID-19. Assay used: immunoSEQ multiplex PCR; TCRdb lists only in-frame clones, some missing. The sample records 200,000 to 250,000 clones, roughly four fifths being singletons. Material for sequencing was peripheral blood. Receptors originate from a man under 40 who had recovered from COVID-19. Each CDR3 is given with its conserved first and last residue. A D gene is named only where the DNA matches it firmly.

J gene	V gene	D gene	CDR3 protein	CDR3 DNA
TRBJ1-6	TRBV7-9	-	CASRFAGGYSPLHF	TGTGCCAGCAGGTTTGCAGGTGGGTATTCACCCCTCCACTTT
TRBJ1-5	TRBV19	-	CASSIAGGSNNQPQHF	TGTGCCAGTAGTATAGCGGGGGGCTCAAACAATCAGCCCCAGCATTTT
TRBJ2-2	TRBV20-1	TRBD1	CSASGQGDTGELFF	TGCAGTGCTAGTGGACAGGGGGACACCGGGGAGCTGTTTTTT
TRBJ2-7	TRBV4-2	-	CASSQGYEGREQYF	TGTGCCAGCAGCCAAGGTTACGAGGGTCGCGAGCAGTACTTC
TRBJ1-1	TRBV5-1	-	CASSSRTGWDTEAFF	TGCGCCAGCAGCTCCAGGACTGGATGGGACACTGAAGCTTTCTTT
TRBJ2-7	TRBV18	TRBD1	CASSGDREKPYEQYF	TGTGCCAGCTCGGGGGACAGGGAAAAACCTTACGAGCAGTACTTC
TRBJ1-1	TRBV18	-	CASSLGEDTEAFF	TGTGCCAGCTCCCTAGGAGAGGACACTGAAGCTTTCTTT
TRBJ2-5	TRBV5-6	-	CASSLAAVRETQYF	TGTGCCAGCAGCTTGGCCGCGGTTCGAGAGACCCAGTACTTC
TRBJ2-5	TRBV6-4	TRBD2	CASSEIAGSHETQYF	TGTGCCAGCAGTGAGATAGCGGGATCCCACGAGACCCAGTACTTC
TRBJ2-1	TRBV4-1	-	CASSLTVGGGDEQFF	TGCGCCAGCAGCCTTACCGTAGGGGGTGGGGATGAGCAGTTCTTC